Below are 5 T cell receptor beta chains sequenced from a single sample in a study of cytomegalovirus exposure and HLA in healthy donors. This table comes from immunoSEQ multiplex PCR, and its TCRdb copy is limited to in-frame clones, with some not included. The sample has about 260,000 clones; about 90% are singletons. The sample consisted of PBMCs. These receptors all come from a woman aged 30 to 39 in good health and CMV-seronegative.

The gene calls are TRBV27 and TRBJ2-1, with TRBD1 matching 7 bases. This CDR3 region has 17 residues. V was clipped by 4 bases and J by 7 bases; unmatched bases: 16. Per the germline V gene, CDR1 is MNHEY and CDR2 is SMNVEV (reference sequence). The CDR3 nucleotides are TGTGCCAGCAGTTCCCTCCAGGGGGTTCAAGCGATGAATGAGCAGTTCTTC. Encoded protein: CASSSLQGVQAMNEQFF.

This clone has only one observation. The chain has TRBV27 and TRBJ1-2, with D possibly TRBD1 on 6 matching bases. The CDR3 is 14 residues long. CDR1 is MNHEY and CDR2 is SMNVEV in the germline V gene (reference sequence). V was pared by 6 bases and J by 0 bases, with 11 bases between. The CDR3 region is CASRPGHANYGYTF. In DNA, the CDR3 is TGTGCCAGCAGGCCGGGACACGCTAACTATGGCTACACCTTC.

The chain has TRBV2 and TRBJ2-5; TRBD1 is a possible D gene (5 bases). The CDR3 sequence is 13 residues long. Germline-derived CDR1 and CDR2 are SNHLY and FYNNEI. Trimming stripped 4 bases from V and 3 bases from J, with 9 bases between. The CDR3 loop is CASSGGEKETQYF. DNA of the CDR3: TGTGCCAGCAGTGGGGGCGAGAAAGAGACCCAGTACTTC. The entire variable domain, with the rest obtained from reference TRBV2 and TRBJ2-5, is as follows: EPEVTQTPSHQVTQMGQEVILRCVPISNHLYFYWYRQILGQKVEFLVSFYNNEISEKSEIFDDQFSVERPDGSNFTLKIRSTKLEDSAMYFCASSGGEKETQYFGPGTRLLVL.

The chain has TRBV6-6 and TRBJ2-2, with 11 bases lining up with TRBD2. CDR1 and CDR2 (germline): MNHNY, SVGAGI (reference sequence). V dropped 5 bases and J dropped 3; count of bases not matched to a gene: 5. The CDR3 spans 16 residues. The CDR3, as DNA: TGTGCCAGCAGTCTCCGGACTAGCGGGTACACCGGGGAGCTGTTTTTT. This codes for CASSLRTSGYTGELFF.

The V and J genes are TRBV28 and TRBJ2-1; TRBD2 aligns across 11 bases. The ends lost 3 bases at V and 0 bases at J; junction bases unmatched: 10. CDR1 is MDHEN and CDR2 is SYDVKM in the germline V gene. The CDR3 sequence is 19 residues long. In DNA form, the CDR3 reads TGTGCCAGCAGTTTCCCGCCTAGCGGGAGGCTTCGCTCCTACAATGAGCAGTTCTTC. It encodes CASSFPPSGRLRSYNEQFF. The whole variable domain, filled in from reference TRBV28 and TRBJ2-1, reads DVKVTQSSRYLVKRTGEKVFLECVQDMDHENMFWYRQDPGLGLRLIYFSYDVKMKEKGDIPEGYSVSREKKERFSLILESASTNQTSMYLCASSFPPSGRLRSYNEQFFGPGTRLTVL.